Reported below is one TCR beta chain. The germline gives CDR1 LGHDT, CDR2 YNNKEL (reference sequence). J gave up 4 bases and V 7 bases, and 10 bases lay outside the gene matches. This CDR3 is 15 amino acids long. The assay was immunoSEQ multiplex PCR, and TCRdb's table has in-frame clones only and misses some. This table has about 140,000 clones, 77% appearing once. The data originate from a study of blood T cell repertoires in COVID-19. Study in general: From T cells, B-cell-depleted T cells, or PBMCs came the material, which was cDNA or gDNA.

The receptor's source is a woman between 50 and 59 years old with active or convalescent COVID-19. This rearrangement joins TRBV3-1 (or the pseudogene TRBV3-2) to TRBJ2-5; TRBD2 aligns across 9 bases. Input material: peripheral blood. CDR3 sequence (DNA): TGTGCCAGCACCCCTAGCGGGATTGGGGGAGAGACCCAGTACTTC. It is translated as CASTPSGIGGETQYF.